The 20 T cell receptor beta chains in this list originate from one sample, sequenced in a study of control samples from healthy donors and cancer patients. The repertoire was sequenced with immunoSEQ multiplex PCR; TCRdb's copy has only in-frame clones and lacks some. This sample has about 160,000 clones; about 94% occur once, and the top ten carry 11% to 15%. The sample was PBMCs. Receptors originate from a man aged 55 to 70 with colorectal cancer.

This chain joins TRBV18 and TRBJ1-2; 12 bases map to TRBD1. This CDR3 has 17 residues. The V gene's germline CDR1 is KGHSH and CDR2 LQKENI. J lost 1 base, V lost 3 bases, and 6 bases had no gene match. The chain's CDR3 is CASSPIGTGGLNYGYTF. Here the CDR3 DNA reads TGTGCCAGCTCACCGATCGGGACAGGGGGCCTTAACTATGGCTACACCTTC.

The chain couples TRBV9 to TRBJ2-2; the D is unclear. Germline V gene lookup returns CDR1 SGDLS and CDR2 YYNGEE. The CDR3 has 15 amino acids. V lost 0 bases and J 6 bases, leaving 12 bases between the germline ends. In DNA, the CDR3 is TGTGCCAGCAGCGTAGTGGCTAGAACACCCGGGGAGCTGTTTTTT. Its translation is CASSVVARTPGELFF.

CDR3 nucleotide sequence: TGTGCCAGTGGGGAGGGGCGCGAGGAGACCCAGTACTTC. This translates into CASGEGREETQYF. The genes are TRBV19 and TRBJ2-5; TRBD2 agrees at 7 bases. V was clipped by 8 bases and J by 5 bases; unmatched bases: 8. The CDR3 loop spans 13 amino acids. Germline V gene lookup returns CDR1 LNHDA and CDR2 SQIVND (reference sequence).

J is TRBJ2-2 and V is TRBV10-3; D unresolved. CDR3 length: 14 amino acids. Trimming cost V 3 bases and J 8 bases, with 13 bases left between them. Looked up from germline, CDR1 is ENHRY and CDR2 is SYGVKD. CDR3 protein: CAISDGRLRGELFF. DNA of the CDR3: TGTGCCATCAGTGATGGCAGGTTAAGAGGGGAGCTGTTTTTT.

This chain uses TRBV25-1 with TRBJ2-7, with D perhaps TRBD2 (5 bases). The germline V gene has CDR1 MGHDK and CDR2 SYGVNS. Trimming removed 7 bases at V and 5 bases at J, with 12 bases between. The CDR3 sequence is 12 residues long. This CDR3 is CASKGLSNEQYF. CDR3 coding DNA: TGTGCCAGCAAAGGACTGTCCAACGAGCAGTACTTC.

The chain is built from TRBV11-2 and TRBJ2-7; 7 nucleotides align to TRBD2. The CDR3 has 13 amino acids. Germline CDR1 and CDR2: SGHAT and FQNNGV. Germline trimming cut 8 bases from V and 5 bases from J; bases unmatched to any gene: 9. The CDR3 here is CASGSGGGDEQYF. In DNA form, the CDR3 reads TGTGCCAGCGGATCGGGCGGGGGAGACGAGCAGTACTTC.

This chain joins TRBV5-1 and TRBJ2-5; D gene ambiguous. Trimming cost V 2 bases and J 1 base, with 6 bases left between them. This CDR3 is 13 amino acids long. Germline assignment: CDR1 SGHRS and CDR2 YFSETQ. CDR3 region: CASSLPGQETQYF. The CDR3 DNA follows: TGCGCCAGCAGCTTACCAGGCCAAGAGACCCAGTACTTC. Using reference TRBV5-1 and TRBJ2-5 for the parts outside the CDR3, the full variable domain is KAGVTQTPRYLIKTRGQQVTLSCSPISGHRSVSWYQQTPGQGLQFLFEYFSETQRNKGNFPGRFSGRQFSNSRSEMNVSTLELGDSALYLCASSLPGQETQYFGPGTRLLVL.

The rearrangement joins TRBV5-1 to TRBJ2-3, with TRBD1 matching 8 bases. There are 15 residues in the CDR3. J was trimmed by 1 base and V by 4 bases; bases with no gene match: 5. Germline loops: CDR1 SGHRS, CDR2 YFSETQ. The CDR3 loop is CASSQGQAGTDTQYF. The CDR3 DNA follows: TGCGCCAGCAGCCAGGGACAGGCGGGCACAGATACGCAGTATTTT.

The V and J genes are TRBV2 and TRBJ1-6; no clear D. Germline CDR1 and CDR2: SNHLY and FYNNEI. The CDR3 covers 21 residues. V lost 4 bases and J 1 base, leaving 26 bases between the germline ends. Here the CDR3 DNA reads TGTGCCAGCAGTGCAACCTTAGAGGGCCAGCTCTCAGAATCCTATAATTCACCCCTCCACTTT. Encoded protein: CASSATLEGQLSESYNSPLHF.

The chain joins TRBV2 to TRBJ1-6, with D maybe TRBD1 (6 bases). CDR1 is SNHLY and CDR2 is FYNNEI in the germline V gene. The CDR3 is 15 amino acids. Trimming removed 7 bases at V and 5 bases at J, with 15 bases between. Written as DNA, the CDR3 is TGTGCCAGCAATCCCGGGGGGGCGAATAATTCACCCCTCCACTTT. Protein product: CASNPGGANNSPLHF.

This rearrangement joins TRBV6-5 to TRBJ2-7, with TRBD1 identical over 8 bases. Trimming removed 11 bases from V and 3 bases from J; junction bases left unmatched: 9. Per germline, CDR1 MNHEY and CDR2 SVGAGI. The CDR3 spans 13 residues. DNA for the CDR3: TGTGCCGTACCCCGGGACAGGAGCTACGAGCAGTACTTC. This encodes CAVPRDRSYEQYF.

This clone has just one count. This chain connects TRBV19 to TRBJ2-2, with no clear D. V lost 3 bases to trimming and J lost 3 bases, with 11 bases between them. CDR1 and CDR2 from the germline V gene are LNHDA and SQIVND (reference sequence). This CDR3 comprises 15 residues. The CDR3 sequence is CASSISGRYTGELFF. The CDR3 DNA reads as TGTGCCAGTAGTATCTCCGGGCGGTACACCGGGGAGCTGTTTTTT.

CDR3 in DNA: TGTGCCAGCAGACCTCCTGGGACAGGGGCCTACGAGCAGTACTTC. Protein sequence: CASRPPGTGAYEQYF. The chain employs TRBV6-2 or TRBV6-3 and TRBJ2-7; 10 bases map to TRBD1. V was pared by 6 bases and J by 2 bases, with 7 bases of the junction left unmatched. CDR1 and CDR2 (germline): MNHEY, SVGEGT. This CDR3 is 15 amino acids long.

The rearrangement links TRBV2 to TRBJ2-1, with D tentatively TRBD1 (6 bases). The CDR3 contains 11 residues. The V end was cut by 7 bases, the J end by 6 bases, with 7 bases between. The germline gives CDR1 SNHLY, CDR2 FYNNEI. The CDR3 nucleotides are TGTGCCAGCAAACAGGGCAATGAGCAGTTCTTC. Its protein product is CASKQGNEQFF. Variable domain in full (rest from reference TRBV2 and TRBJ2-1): EPEVTQTPSHQVTQMGQEVILRCVPISNHLYFYWYRQILGQKVEFLVSFYNNEISEKSEIFDDQFSVERPDGSNFTLKIRSTKLEDSAMYFCASKQGNEQFFGPGTRLTVL.

The CDR3 sequence is CASSPHRGQGTDTQYF. Here the CDR3 DNA reads TGTGCCAGCAGCCCTCACAGGGGGCAAGGTACAGATACGCAGTATTTT. This chain joins TRBV14 and TRBJ2-3, with 9 bases aligning to TRBD1. The length of the CDR3 is 16 residues. Germline-derived CDR1 and CDR2 are SGHDN and FVKESK. Trimming took 4 bases from V and 3 from J; bases not matched to a gene: 8.

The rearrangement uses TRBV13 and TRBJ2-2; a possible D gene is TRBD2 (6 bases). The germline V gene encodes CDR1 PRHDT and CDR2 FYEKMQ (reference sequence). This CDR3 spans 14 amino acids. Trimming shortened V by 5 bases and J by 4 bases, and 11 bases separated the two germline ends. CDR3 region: CASSVGGFTGELFF. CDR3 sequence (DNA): TGTGCCAGCAGCGTGGGGGGTTTCACCGGGGAGCTGTTTTTT.

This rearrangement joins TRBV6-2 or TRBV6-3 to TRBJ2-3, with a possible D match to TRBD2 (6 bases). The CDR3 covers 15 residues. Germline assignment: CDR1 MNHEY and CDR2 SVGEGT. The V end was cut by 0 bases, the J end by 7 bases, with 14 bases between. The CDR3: CASSYSEGYSNTQYF. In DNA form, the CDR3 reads TGTGCCAGCAGTTACTCGGAGGGGTACAGTAATACGCAGTATTTT.

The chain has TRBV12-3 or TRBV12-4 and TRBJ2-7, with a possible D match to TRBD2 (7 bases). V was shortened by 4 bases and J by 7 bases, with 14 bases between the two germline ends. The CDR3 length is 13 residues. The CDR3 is CASSSWGGGEQYF. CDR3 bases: TGTGCCAGCAGTTCCTGGGGGGGCGGGGAGCAGTACTTC.

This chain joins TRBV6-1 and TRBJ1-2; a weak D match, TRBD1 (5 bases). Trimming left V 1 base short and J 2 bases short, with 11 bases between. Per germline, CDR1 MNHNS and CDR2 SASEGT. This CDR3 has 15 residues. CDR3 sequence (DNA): TGTGCCAGCAGTGAAGGCCCAGGGCCAAACTATGGCTACACCTTC. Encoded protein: CASSEGPGPNYGYTF.

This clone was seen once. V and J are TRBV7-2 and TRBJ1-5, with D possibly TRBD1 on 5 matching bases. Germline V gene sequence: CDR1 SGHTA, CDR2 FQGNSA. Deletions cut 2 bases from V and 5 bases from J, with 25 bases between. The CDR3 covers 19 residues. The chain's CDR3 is CASSLRGGKVSGWDQPQHF. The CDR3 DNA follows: TGTGCCAGCAGCTTAAGGGGAGGGAAAGTTAGCGGGTGGGATCAGCCCCAGCATTTT.